One sample yielded the 23 T cell receptor beta chains listed below, sequenced in a study of blood T cell repertoires in COVID-19. Profiling relied on immunoSEQ multiplex PCR, and the TCRdb table lists in-frame clones only, not all of them. The sample gives about 250,000 clones, about 91% of which show up once; 2.5% to 3% is in the top ten. The specimen was PBMCs or T cells enriched from blood (not recorded which). All receptors derive from a woman aged 30 to 39 with acute COVID-19.

This clone appeared a few times. The junction departs from the called germline gene at one end, perhaps through a read error. The rearrangement uses TRBV7-7 and TRBJ1-1; TRBD1 matches at 7 bases. Germline assignment: CDR1 SSHAT and CDR2 FNYEAQ (reference sequence). This CDR3 spans 15 amino acids. The CDR3 loop is CASSLYQGVDTEAFF. DNA of the CDR3: TGTGCTAGCAGCTTATATCAGGGGGTTGACACTGAAGCTTTCTTT.

The chain carries TRBV19 and TRBJ1-2; TRBD1 matches at 7 bases. J gave up 7 bases and V 4 bases, and 6 bases lay outside the gene matches. This CDR3 spans 13 amino acids. Germline V gene lookup returns CDR1 LNHDA and CDR2 SQIVND (reference sequence). The CDR3 DNA reads as TGTGCCAGTAGTACTACAGGGGAGACTGGCTACACCTTC. Encoded protein: CASSTTGETGYTF.

The genes are TRBV5-1 and TRBJ1-1; 9 nucleotides align to TRBD1. J lost 3 bases, V lost 0 bases, and 3 bases had no gene match. The CDR3 extends over 15 amino acids. Germline CDR1 SGHRS, CDR2 YFSETQ. The CDR3 bases are TGCGCCAGCAGCTTGGACAGGGGGCGCGACACTGAAGCTTTCTTT. As protein: CASSLDRGRDTEAFF. The entire variable domain, with the rest obtained from reference TRBV5-1 and TRBJ1-1, is as follows: KAGVTQTPRYLIKTRGQQVTLSCSPISGHRSVSWYQQTPGQGLQFLFEYFSETQRNKGNFPGRFSGRQFSNSRSEMNVSTLELGDSALYLCASSLDRGRDTEAFFGQGTRLTVV.

V and J are TRBV5-4 and TRBJ1-4; D is possibly TRBD1 (5 bases). Per germline, CDR1 SGHNT and CDR2 YYREEE (reference sequence). This CDR3 spans 17 amino acids. Trimming removed 4 bases at V and 6 bases at J, with 22 bases between. The CDR3 DNA sequence: TGTGCCAGCAGCCCACGCGGGACTGATATGAGGGATGAAAAACTGTTTTTT. Its protein product is CASSPRGTDMRDEKLFF.

The genes are TRBV7-9 and TRBJ1-6, with a possible D match to TRBD1 (5 bases). Germline CDR1 and CDR2: SEHNR and FQNEAQ (reference sequence). The CDR3 spans 13 residues. Trimming took 0 bases from V and 10 from J, leaving 7 bases between them. The CDR3 protein is CASSLAAGSPLHF. The DNA for the CDR3 is TGTGCCAGCAGCTTAGCGGCAGGGTCACCCCTCCACTTT.

The chain couples TRBV6-1 to TRBJ2-1; 11 positions agree with TRBD2. The CDR3 contains 17 residues. V lost 0 bases to trimming and J lost 7 bases; unmatched junction nucleotides: 8. CDR1 MNHNS and CDR2 SASEGT come from the germline V gene. The CDR3 reads CASSEAFILAGENEQFF. CDR3 sequence (DNA): TGTGCCAGCAGTGAAGCGTTTATACTAGCGGGGGAGAATGAGCAGTTCTTC.

The chain couples TRBV7-9 to TRBJ2-3; TRBD1 agrees at 7 bases. The V segment lost 11 bases and the J segment 0 bases; nucleotides outside the gene matches: 8. Germline V lookup: CDR1 SEHNR, CDR2 FQNEAQ (reference sequence). The CDR3 has 14 residues. CDR3 nucleotide sequence: TGTGCCGGAGGAAAGACAGGGAGCACAGATACGCAGTATTTT. Translating it yields CAGGKTGSTDTQYF.

The V gene is TRBV6-5, the J gene TRBJ1-1; 7 bases line up with TRBD1. CDR3 length: 11 residues. Germline V gene data show CDR1 as MNHEY and CDR2 as SVGAGI. Trimming took 6 bases from V and 12 from J; bases not matched to a gene: 7. The chain's CDR3 is CASREGAITFF. The CDR3 nucleotides read TGTGCCAGCAGGGAGGGGGCGATAACTTTCTTT.

The chain recombines TRBV19 with TRBJ2-5; TRBD2 matches at 8 bases. From germline, CDR1 is LNHDA and CDR2 SQIVND (reference sequence). With V trimmed by 5 bases and J by 5 bases, 13 bases remained unmatched. The CDR3 has 16 residues. CDR3 sequence (DNA): TGTGCCAGTAGTTCCCCCGCCGGGGGGGCTATCGAGACCCAGTACTTC. This translates into CASSSPAGGAIETQYF. Full variable domain (rest looked up from reference TRBV19 and TRBJ2-5): DGGITQSPKYLFRKEGQNVTLSCEQNLNHDAMYWYRQDPGQGLRLIYYSQIVNDFQKGDIAEGYSVSREKKESFPLTVTSAQKNPTAFYLCASSSPAGGAIETQYFGPGTRLLVL.

This chain joins TRBV6-6 and TRBJ1-5; D is undetermined. The V end lost 5 bases, the J end lost 0 bases, and 26 bases lay between the germline ends. The CDR3 runs to 20 residues. Germline V gene lookup returns CDR1 MNHNY and CDR2 SVGAGI (reference sequence). This chain's CDR3 is CASSPPVYKTGIYSNQPQHF. In nucleotides, the CDR3 is TGTGCCAGCAGTCCCCCCGTTTATAAAACGGGGATTTATAGCAATCAGCCCCAGCATTTT.

The CDR3 sequence is CASSRPGQGGEQYF. For the CDR3, the DNA is TGTGCCAGCAGCCGGCCGGGACAGGGCGGCGAGCAGTACTTC. The rearrangement uses TRBV11-2 and TRBJ2-7, with 9 bases fitting TRBD1. The germline V gene encodes CDR1 SGHAT and CDR2 FQNNGV. The CDR3 runs to 14 residues. J lost 6 bases, V lost 5 bases, and 8 bases had no gene match.

The J gene is TRBJ1-1, the V gene TRBV2, with no clear D. Germline-derived CDR1 and CDR2 are SNHLY and FYNNEI. V lost 8 bases, J lost 2 bases, and 15 bases lay in between. The CDR3 totals 14 residues. The CDR3 region is CASLLEASNTEAFF. The CDR3 region has the DNA TGTGCCAGCCTCCTCGAGGCCAGTAACACTGAAGCTTTCTTT. Complete variable domain (other parts from reference TRBV2 and TRBJ1-1): EPEVTQTPSHQVTQMGQEVILRCVPISNHLYFYWYRQILGQKVEFLVSFYNNEISEKSEIFDDQFSVERPDGSNFTLKIRSTKLEDSAMYFCASLLEASNTEAFFGQGTRLTVV.

CDR3 DNA: TGTGCCAGTAGTCCCTCCATCCTTAGCAGCAATCAGCCCCAGCATTTT. This sequence encodes CASSPSILSSNQPQHF. V usage is TRBV19 and J usage is TRBJ1-5; D gene uncertain. Germline CDR1 LNHDA, CDR2 SQIVND (reference sequence). V was trimmed by 5 bases and J by 1 base, leaving 15 bases between them. The CDR3 sequence is 16 residues long.

This chain links TRBV30 with TRBJ1-2; D uncertain. The CDR3 sequence is 11 residues long. Trimming took off 3 bases at V and 8 bases at J, with 10 bases between the two ends. The germline gives CDR1 GTSNPN, CDR2 SVGIG (reference sequence). The CDR3 nucleotides are TGTGCCTGGAGCCTAGAGTGGGGCTACACCTTC. It codes for CAWSLEWGYTF.

V is TRBV10-2 and J is TRBJ1-5; D is possibly TRBD1 (6 bases). There are 16 residues in the CDR3. The ends were cut back, 5 bases at V and 10 bases at J, with 24 bases in the middle. Germline V gene lookup returns CDR1 WSHSY and CDR2 SAAADI. DNA of the CDR3: TGCGCCAGCAGTCGCTGGGGGCCTAACGAGTGGGGACCCCAGCATTTT. Its translation: CASSRWGPNEWGPQHF.

This clone has just one count. The genes are TRBV11-2 and TRBJ2-3; no clear D. The CDR3 contains 15 residues. Germline V gene data show CDR1 as SGHAT and CDR2 as FQNNGV. Trimming took off 6 bases at V and 0 bases at J, with 13 bases between the two ends. The CDR3 reads CASSSGDFSTDTQYF. The CDR3 DNA follows: TGTGCCAGCAGTTCTGGAGACTTTAGCACAGATACGCAGTATTTT.

This chain uses TRBV27 with TRBJ1-5; 9 nucleotides align to TRBD1. The V and J ends lost 0 bases and 7 bases, in that order; junction bases with no gene match: 10. In germline, CDR1 is MNHEY, CDR2 SMNVEV (reference sequence). The CDR3 runs 17 residues. This CDR3 is CASSLSQTGGIVQPQHF. In DNA form, the CDR3 reads TGTGCCAGCAGTTTATCGCAGACAGGGGGTATTGTACAGCCCCAGCATTTT.

The chain couples TRBV27 to TRBJ2-3; D remains ambiguous. V was cut by 4 bases and J by 4 bases, with 12 bases left in between. The CDR3 runs to 14 residues. Looked up from germline, CDR1 is MNHEY and CDR2 is SMNVEV (reference sequence). CDR3 DNA sequence: TGTGCCAGCAGTTCCCCCGACATGGCAGATACGCAGTATTTT. Residues: CASSSPDMADTQYF.

This clone appeared once. This chain links TRBV12-5 with TRBJ1-5; 8 bases are a match to TRBD1. V gave up 4 bases and J gave up 2 bases; unmatched junction bases: 7. Germline V lookup: CDR1 LGHNT, CDR2 FRNRAP. CDR3 length: 16 residues. This CDR3 is CASGSPGQGGNQPQHF. The CDR3 bases are TGTGCTAGTGGTTCTCCCGGACAGGGCGGCAATCAGCCCCAGCATTTT.

The rearrangement links TRBV10-2 to TRBJ2-1, with 7 bases aligning to TRBD1. Trimming at V came to 4 bases and at J to 1 base, leaving 10 bases not matched to a gene. This CDR3 comprises 17 residues. CDR1 and CDR2 (germline): WSHSY, SAAADI. CDR3 amino acids: CASSGVATGKSYNEQFF. The CDR3 DNA follows: TGCGCCAGCAGTGGGGTAGCGACAGGGAAATCCTACAATGAGCAGTTCTTC.

V is TRBV10-3 and J is TRBJ2-2; 7 positions agree with TRBD1. Trimming at V came to 2 bases and at J to 0 bases, leaving 0 bases not matched to a gene. CDR3 length: 15 amino acids. Germline V gives CDR1 ENHRY, CDR2 SYGVKD. The CDR3 region is CAISEGTANTGELFF. The CDR3 DNA reads TGTGCCATCAGTGAGGGGACAGCGAACACCGGGGAGCTGTTTTTT.

This chain connects TRBV2 to TRBJ2-2; TRBD1 might be the D (5 bases). The V end lost 5 bases, the J end lost 3 bases, and 19 bases lay between the germline ends. Germline values: CDR1 SNHLY, CDR2 FYNNEI. This CDR3 spans 17 amino acids. The DNA of the CDR3 is TGTGCCAGCAGTACCCCGCTCGACAGAAGAGACACCGGGGAGCTGTTTTTT. It encodes CASSTPLDRRDTGELFF.

V and J are TRBV7-6 and TRBJ1-5, with 10 bases matching TRBD1. V shed 5 bases, J shed 6 bases, and the junction held 7 bases outside the gene matches. The CDR3 is 15 amino acids. Germline CDR1 reads SGHVS; CDR2 reads FNYEAQ. The chain's CDR3 is CASSPQTGGGQPQHF. The CDR3 coding sequence is TGTGCCAGCAGCCCCCAGACAGGGGGCGGTCAGCCCCAGCATTTT.